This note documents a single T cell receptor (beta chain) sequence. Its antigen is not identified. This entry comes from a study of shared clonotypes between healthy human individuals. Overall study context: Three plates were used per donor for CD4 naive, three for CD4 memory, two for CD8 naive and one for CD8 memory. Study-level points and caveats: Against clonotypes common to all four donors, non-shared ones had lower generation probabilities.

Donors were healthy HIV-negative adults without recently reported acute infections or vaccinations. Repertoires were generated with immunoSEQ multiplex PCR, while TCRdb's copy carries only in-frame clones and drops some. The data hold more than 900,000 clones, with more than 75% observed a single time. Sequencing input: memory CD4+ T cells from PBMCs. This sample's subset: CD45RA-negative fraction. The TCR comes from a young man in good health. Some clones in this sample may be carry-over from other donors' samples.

The CDR3 reads CASTSTGGGYTF. Here the CDR3 DNA reads TGTGCCAGCACCTCCACCGGGGGCGGCTACACCTTC. This chain uses TRBV28 with TRBJ1-2; D might be TRBD1 (6 bases). The CDR3 runs 12 residues. Trimming removed 7 bases at V and 8 bases at J, with 14 bases between. Germline V CDR1 and CDR2: MDHEN, SYDVKM.